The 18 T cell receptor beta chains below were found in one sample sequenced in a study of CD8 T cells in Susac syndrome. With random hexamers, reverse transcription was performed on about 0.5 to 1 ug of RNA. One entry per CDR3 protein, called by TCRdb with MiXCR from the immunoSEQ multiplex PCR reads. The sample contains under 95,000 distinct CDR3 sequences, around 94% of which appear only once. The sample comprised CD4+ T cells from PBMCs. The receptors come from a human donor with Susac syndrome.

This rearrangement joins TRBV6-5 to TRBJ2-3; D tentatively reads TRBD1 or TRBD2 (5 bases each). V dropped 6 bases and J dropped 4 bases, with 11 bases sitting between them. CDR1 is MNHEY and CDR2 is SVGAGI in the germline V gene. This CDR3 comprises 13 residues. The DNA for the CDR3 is TGTGCCAGCAGACGGGGACGTGCAGATACGCAGTATTTT. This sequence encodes CASRRGRADTQYF.

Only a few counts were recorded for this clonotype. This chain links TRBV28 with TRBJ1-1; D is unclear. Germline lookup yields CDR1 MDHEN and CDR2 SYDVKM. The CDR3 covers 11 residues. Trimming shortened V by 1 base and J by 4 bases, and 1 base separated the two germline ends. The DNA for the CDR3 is TGTGCCAGCAGTTTATCCACTGAAGCTTTCTTT. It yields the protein CASSLSTEAFF.

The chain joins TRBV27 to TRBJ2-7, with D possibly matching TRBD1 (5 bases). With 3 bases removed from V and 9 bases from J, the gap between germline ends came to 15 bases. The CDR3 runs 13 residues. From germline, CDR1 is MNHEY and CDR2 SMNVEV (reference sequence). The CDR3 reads CASSFGQGMGQYF. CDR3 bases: TGTGCCAGCAGTTTCGGTCAGGGAATGGGGCAGTACTTC.

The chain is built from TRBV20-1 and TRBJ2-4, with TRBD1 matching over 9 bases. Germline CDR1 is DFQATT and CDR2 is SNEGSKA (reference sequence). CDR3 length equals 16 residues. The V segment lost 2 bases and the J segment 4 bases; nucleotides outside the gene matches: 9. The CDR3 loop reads CSARRYDRGDKNIQYF. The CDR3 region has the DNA TGCAGTGCTAGACGATACGACAGGGGGGATAAAAACATTCAGTACTTC.

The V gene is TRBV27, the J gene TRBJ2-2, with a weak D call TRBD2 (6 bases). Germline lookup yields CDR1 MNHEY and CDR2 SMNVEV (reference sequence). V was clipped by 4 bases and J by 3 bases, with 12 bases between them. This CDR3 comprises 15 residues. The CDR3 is CASSWGGVYTGELFF. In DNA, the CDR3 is TGTGCCAGCAGTTGGGGCGGGGTTTACACCGGGGAGCTGTTTTTT.

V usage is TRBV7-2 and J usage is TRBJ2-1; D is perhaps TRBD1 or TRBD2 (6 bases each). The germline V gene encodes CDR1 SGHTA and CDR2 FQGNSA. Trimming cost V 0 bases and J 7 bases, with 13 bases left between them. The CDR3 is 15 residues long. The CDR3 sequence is CASSLAGGSGNEQFF. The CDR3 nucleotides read TGTGCCAGCAGCTTAGCGGGGGGCTCGGGGAATGAGCAGTTCTTC.

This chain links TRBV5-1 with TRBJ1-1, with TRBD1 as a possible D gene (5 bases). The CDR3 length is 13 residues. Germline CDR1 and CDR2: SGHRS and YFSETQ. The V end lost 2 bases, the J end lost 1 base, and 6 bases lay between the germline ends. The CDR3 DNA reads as TGCGCCAGCAGCTTCACAGGGAACACTGAAGCTTTCTTT. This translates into CASSFTGNTEAFF.

CDR3: CASSLARDRDTQYF. The CDR3 DNA is TGTGCCAGCAGCTTAGCGCGAGATCGAGATACGCAGTATTTT. The J gene is TRBJ2-3, the V gene TRBV7-9; D is undetermined. The germline gives CDR1 SEHNR, CDR2 FQNEAQ (reference sequence). With 0 bases removed from V and 5 bases from J, the gap between germline ends came to 9 bases. The CDR3 loop spans 14 amino acids.

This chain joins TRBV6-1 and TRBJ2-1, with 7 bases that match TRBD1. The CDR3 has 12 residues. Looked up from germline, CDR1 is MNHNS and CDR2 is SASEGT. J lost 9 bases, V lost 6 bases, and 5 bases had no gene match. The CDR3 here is CASSPHRGEQFF. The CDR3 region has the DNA TGTGCCAGCAGCCCTCACAGGGGTGAGCAGTTCTTC.

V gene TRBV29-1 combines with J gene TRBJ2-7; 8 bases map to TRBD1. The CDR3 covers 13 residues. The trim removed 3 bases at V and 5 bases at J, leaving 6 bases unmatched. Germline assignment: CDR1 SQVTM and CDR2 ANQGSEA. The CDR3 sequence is CSVDGSGGNEQYF. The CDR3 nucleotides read TGCAGCGTTGACGGGTCAGGGGGCAACGAGCAGTACTTC.

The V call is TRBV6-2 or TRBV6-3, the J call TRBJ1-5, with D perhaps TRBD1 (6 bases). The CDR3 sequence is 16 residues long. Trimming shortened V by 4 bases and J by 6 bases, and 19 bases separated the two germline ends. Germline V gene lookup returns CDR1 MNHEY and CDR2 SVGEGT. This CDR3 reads CASSSPQQGTSQPQHF. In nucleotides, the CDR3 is TGTGCCAGCAGTTCCCCCCAACAGGGCACCAGTCAGCCCCAGCATTTT.

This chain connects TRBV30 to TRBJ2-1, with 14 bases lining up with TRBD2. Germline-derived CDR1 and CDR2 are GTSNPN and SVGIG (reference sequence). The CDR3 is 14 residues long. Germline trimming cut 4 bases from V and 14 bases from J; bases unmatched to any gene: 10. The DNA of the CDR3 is TGTGCCTGGACCAACGGACTAGCGGGGGGCCTCGAGTTCTTC. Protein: CAWTNGLAGGLEFF.

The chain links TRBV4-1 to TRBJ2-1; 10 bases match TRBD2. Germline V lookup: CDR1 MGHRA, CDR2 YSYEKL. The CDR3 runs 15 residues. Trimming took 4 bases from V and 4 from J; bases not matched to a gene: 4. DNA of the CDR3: TGCGCCAGCAGCCCCGAGCGGGGGGGATACAATGAGCAGTTCTTC. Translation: CASSPERGGYNEQFF.

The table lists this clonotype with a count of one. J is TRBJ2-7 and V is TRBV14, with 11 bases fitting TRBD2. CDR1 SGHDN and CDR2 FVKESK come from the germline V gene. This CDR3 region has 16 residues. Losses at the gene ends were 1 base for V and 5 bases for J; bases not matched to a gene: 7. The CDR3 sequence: CASSQVRLAGSHEQYF. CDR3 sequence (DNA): TGTGCCAGCAGCCAAGTAAGACTAGCGGGGTCCCACGAGCAGTACTTC.

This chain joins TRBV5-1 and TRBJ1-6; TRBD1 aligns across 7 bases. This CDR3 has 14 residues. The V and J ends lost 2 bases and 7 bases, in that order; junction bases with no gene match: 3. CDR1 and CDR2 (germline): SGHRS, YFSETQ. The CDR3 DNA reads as TGCGCCAGCAGCTTCGGACAGGAGAATTCACCCCTCCACTTT. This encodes CASSFGQENSPLHF.

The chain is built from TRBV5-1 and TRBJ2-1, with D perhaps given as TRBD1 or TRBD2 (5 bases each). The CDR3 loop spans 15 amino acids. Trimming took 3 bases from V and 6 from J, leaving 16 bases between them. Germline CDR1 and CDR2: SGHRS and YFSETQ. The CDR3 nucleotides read TGCGCCAGCAGCTCGCGAAGGGGTGGGGGCAATGAGCAGTTCTTC. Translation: CASSSRRGGGNEQFF.

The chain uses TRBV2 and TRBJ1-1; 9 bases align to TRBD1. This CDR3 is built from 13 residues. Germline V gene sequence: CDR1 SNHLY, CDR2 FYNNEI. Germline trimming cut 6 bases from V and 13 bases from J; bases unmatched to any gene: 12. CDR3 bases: TGTGCCAGCAGGGACCAGGGACAGGGAATAGTTTTCTTT. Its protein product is CASRDQGQGIVFF.

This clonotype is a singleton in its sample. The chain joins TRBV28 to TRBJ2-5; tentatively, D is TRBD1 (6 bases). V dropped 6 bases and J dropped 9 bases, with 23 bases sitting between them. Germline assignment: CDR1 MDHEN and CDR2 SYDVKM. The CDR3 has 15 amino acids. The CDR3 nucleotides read TGTGCCAGCAGCTCCTCAGGGGCCCTCTCGATGGCCCAGTACTTC. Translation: CASSSSGALSMAQYF.